This TCR beta chain is drawn from a study of neoadjuvant nivolumab and ipilimumab in lung cancer. Worth noting for this clone: The target antigen is unknown.

Profiling relied on immunoSEQ multiplex PCR, and the TCRdb table lists in-frame clones only, not all of them. Of around 19,000 clones in the sample, more than 75% were seen once. Study-level results: Pretherapy blood TCR richness correlated positively with resected tumor richness. TCR receptors were sequenced in few samples. Only two of four nivolumab-treated tumors gained richness and clonality by surgery.

The germline V gene has CDR1 SGHDN and CDR2 FVKESK. V was pared by 10 bases and J by 5 bases, with 15 bases between. This CDR3 region has 13 residues. Material: peripheral blood, obtained before neoadjuvant nivolumab, alone or with ipilimumab. The receptor's source is an adult with non-small cell lung cancer. The V and J genes are TRBV14 and TRBJ2-1, with a weak D call TRBD2 (5 bases). DNA for the CDR3: TGTGCCACCACGGGAAACTGGAACAATGAGCAGTTCTTC. Amino acids: CATTGNWNNEQFF. Full variable domain (remainder filled in from reference TRBV14 and TRBJ2-1): EAGVTQFPSHSVIEKGQTVTLRCDPISGHDNLYWYRRVMGKEIKFLLHFVKESKQDESGMPNNRFLAERTGGTYSTLKVQPAELEDSGVYFCATTGNWNNEQFFGPGTRLTVL.